This TCR beta chain originates from a study of PD-L1 blockade in urothelial cancer. This clone was recorded a few times. The junction and the germline gene differ at one end; a read error may be behind it. Sequencing used immunoSEQ multiplex PCR; TCRdb keeps in-frame clones, though not all of them. The table lists 87,000 or so clones, over 80% of them singletons. This sample's time point: pretreatment peripheral blood. The material sequenced was PBMCs, taken around atezolizumab (anti-PD-L1) treatment. This clonotype originated in a man aged 55 to 70 with urothelial cancer.

CDR3 in DNA: TGCGCCAGCAGGTACGGGACTAGCGGGATATACTCCTACGATCAGTACTTC. Translation gives CASRYGTSGIYSYDQYF. The V gene is TRBV5-1, the J gene TRBJ2-7; TRBD2 matches 13 bases. Germline CDR1 is SGHRS and CDR2 is YFSETQ. The CDR3 spans 17 residues.